This is a list of T cell receptor beta chains from one sample in a study of T cell changes during pregnancy in multiple sclerosis. Profiled with immunoSEQ multiplex PCR; TCRdb holds only in-frame clones, not every one. The table records around 50,000 clones, about 93% of them present only once. Here the sequenced sample was CD4+ T cells from peripheral blood mononuclear cells, taken after pregnancy. The receptors derive from a female donor in good health, enrolled as a control in a pregnancy study. Each CDR3 is given with its conserved first and last residue. The D gene is left open where the match is weak. Rows may omit the clone size; those that give it use once, few, many or a size class.

>TRBV18|TRBJ2-1|.|.
CASSPRLAINEQFF
TGTGCCAGCTCACCACGCCTAGCAATCAATGAGCAGTTCTTC
>TRBV2|TRBJ1-2|.|.
CASSGGGENGYTF
TGTGCCAGCAGTGGTGGTGGGGAGAATGGCTACACCTTC
>TRBV19|TRBJ1-5|.|.
CASSPIEDQPQHF
TGTGCCAGTAGTCCCATCGAGGATCAGCCCCAGCATTTT
>TRBV4-1|TRBJ2-2|TRBD2|once
CASSQAGLAQNTGELFF
TGCGCCAGCAGCCAAGCGGGACTAGCCCAGAACACCGGGGAGCTGTTTTTT
>TRBV5-1|TRBJ2-7|.|.
CASSPESWVQYF
TGCGCCAGCAGCCCGGAGAGTTGGGTGCAGTACTTC
>TRBV28|TRBJ2-1|TRBD2|.
CASSTPSGRFYEQFF
TGTGCCAGCAGTACTCCTAGCGGGAGGTTCTATGAGCAGTTCTTC
>TRBV6-5|TRBJ1-2|.|few
CASTSRRVGGYTF
TGTGCCAGCACATCCCGGAGAGTTGGTGGCTACACCTTC
>TRBV9|TRBJ2-1|TRBD2|once
CASSVLAGGYNEQFF
TGTGCCAGCAGCGTCCTAGCGGGGGGGTACAATGAGCAGTTCTTC
>TRBV10-2|TRBJ1-2|.|once
CASSPDSYGYTF
TGCGCCAGCAGCCCTGACAGCTATGGCTACACCTTC
>TRBV27|TRBJ2-3|.|.
CASSSWGRGSDTQYF
TGTGCCAGCAGTTCATGGGGTCGAGGGTCAGATACGCAGTATTTT
>TRBV13|TRBJ1-4|TRBD1|.
CASSGQGEKLFF
TGTGCCAGCAGCGGACAGGGTGAAAAACTGTTTTTT
>TRBV5-4|TRBJ2-3|.|.
CASSFTGRGLDTQYF
TGTGCCAGCAGCTTCACAGGACGGGGGTTGGATACGCAGTATTTT
>TRBV7-9|TRBJ2-7|.|few
CASSLSFEQYF
TGTGCCAGCAGCTTAAGCTTCGAGCAGTACTTC
>TRBV11-2|TRBJ2-3|TRBD2|.
CASSAGVGLAADTQYF
TGTGCCAGCAGCGCAGGTGTGGGACTAGCAGCAGATACGCAGTATTTT
>TRBV6-1|TRBJ1-4|.|.
CASSLTVRDEKLFF
TGTGCCAGCAGTTTGACCGTGAGGGATGAAAAACTGTTTTTT
>TRBV28|TRBJ2-5|.|.
CASSFAPTNQETQYF
TGTGCCAGCAGTTTCGCCCCGACTAATCAAGAGACCCAGTACTTC
>TRBV28|TRBJ1-1|TRBD1|once
CASSGTANTEAFF
TGTGCCAGCAGCGGGACAGCGAACACTGAAGCTTTCTTT
>TRBV2|TRBJ1-1|TRBD1|.
CASRYGDRGKNTEAFF
TGTGCCAGCAGGTACGGGGACAGAGGAAAAAACACTGAAGCTTTCTTT
>TRBV10-3|TRBJ1-5|.|.
CAITSDRNNQPQHF
TGTGCCATCACATCTGACAGGAACAATCAGCCCCAGCATTTT
>TRBV29-1|TRBJ2-1|TRBD2|.
CSVSSQTSGRLGQFF
TGCAGCGTTAGCAGCCAGACTAGCGGGAGGTTAGGGCAGTTCTTC
>TRBV11-1|TRBJ2-3|TRBD2|.
CASSSGRAPDTQYF
TGTGCCAGCAGCTCCGGGAGGGCCCCAGATACGCAGTATTTT
>TRBV18|TRBJ1-5|.|.
CASSPPGKTVGQPQHF
TGTGCCAGCTCACCACCAGGAAAAACAGTCGGCCAGCCCCAGCATTTT
>TRBV10-3|TRBJ2-5|.|.
CAIRNGRETQYF
TGTGCCATCAGGAACGGGAGAGAGACCCAGTACTTC
>TRBV27|TRBJ2-7|.|.
CASSLKGEGAYEQYF
TGTGCCAGCAGTTTAAAGGGGGAGGGAGCCTACGAGCAGTACTTC
>TRBV6-1|TRBJ1-2|.|once
CASSDRGFNYGYTF
TGTGCCAGCAGTGACAGGGGTTTTAACTATGGCTACACCTTC
>TRBV5-1|TRBJ1-1|.|.
CASSLGGVDTEAFF
TGCGCCAGCAGCTTGGGGGGGGTAGACACTGAAGCTTTCTTT
>TRBV5-4|TRBJ2-2|.|.
CASSLDAGFLAGELFF
TGTGCCAGCAGCTTGGACGCAGGGTTTCTTGCCGGGGAGCTGTTTTTT
>TRBV7-9|TRBJ2-1|TRBD2|.
CASSLPGLAGVHNEQFF
TGTGCCAGCAGCTTACCGGGACTAGCGGGAGTTCACAATGAGCAGTTCTTC
>TRBV19|TRBJ2-3|TRBD1|.
CASGQGLADTQYF
TGCGCCTCGGGACAGGGCCTTGCAGATACGCAGTATTTT
>TRBV5-6|TRBJ2-2|.|.
CASSLGETRLSGTGELFF
TGTGCCAGCAGCTTGGGTGAAACTCGACTATCGGGAACCGGGGAGCTGTTTTTT
>TRBV5-4|TRBJ2-3|.|once
CASSSRNRADTQYF
TGTGCCAGCAGCTCAAGGAACAGGGCAGATACGCAGTATTTT
>TRBV4-1|TRBJ2-2|TRBD1|.
CASSQDHSVSRGPNTGELFF
TGCGCCAGCAGCCAAGATCATAGCGTCTCGAGGGGGCCGAACACCGGGGAGCTGTTTTTT
>TRBV5-1|TRBJ2-1|.|.
CASSFNRAGSGSNEQFF
TGCGCCAGCAGCTTTAACCGGGCAGGTTCAGGGTCCAATGAGCAGTTCTTC
>TRBV18|TRBJ1-5|TRBD1|.
CASSSTGSNQPQHF
TGTGCCAGCTCATCGACAGGGAGCAATCAGCCCCAGCATTTT
>TRBV6-1|TRBJ2-3|TRBD2|.
CASSAGLAVSAAQYF
TGTGCCAGCAGCGCCGGACTAGCGGTATCAGCTGCGCAGTATTTT
>TRBV19|TRBJ2-7|TRBD2|.
CASILAGVGYEQYF
TGTGCCAGTATCTTAGCGGGAGTAGGTTACGAGCAGTACTTC
>TRBV11-2|TRBJ2-2|TRBD1|.
CASSPFGRTGYSGELFF
TGTGCCAGCAGCCCATTTGGGCGGACAGGGTATTCCGGGGAGCTGTTTTTT
>TRBV21-1|TRBJ2-1|.|once
CASSKAIAAKQFF
TGTGCCAGCAGCAAAGCCATAGCGGCTAAGCAGTTCTTC
>TRBV29-1|TRBJ2-3|TRBD1|.
CSVPNADRAGTDTQYF
TGCAGCGTTCCCAATGCCGACAGGGCTGGTACAGATACGCAGTATTTT